One sample yielded the 25 T cell receptor beta chains listed below, sequenced in a study of CD8 T cells in ankylosing spondylitis (TCRdb year 2017). Library generation was performed with 5' RACE. TCRdb records Illumina HiSeq 2500 as the sequencer. In-frame beta chains were kept once TCRdb had trimmed the public reads at Q25 with fastp and called clones with MiXCR. Rows matching on CDR3 protein sequence are summarized as one entry with the most common DNA and genes. The sample table holds about 130,000 distinct CDR3 sequences, of which 6.5% to 9% were seen once. Jointly, the top ten make up more than 10% of the sample. Sequenced: blood, either unsorted or a sorted T cell fraction (not recorded which). The receptors stem from a male donor with ankylosing spondylitis or in good health (not recorded which).

This clonotype was counted at least ten times. The V and J genes are TRBV28 and TRBJ2-6; perhaps TRBD2 as D (6 bases). Trimming took 2 bases from V and 3 from J, leaving 8 bases between them. CDR1 is MDHEN and CDR2 is SYDVKM in the germline V gene. CDR3 length: 15 residues. CDR3 in amino acids: CASSLGGIGANVLTF. Written as DNA, the CDR3 is TGTGCCAGCAGTTTAGGAGGGATTGGGGCCAACGTCCTGACTTTC.

The chain joins TRBV29-1 to TRBJ2-1; D is uncertain. Germline CDR1 reads SQVTM; CDR2 reads ANQGSEA. This CDR3 is built from 13 residues. V dropped 4 bases and J dropped 2 bases, with 9 bases sitting between them. As DNA, the CDR3 is TGCAGCGTTGTAGGGTACGCCTACAATGAGCAGTTCTTC. This encodes CSVVGYAYNEQFF.

The table lists this clonotype with many counts. The chain recombines TRBV5-1 with TRBJ2-3; D is perhaps TRBD1 (6 bases). Germline V CDR1 and CDR2: SGHRS, YFSETQ. The CDR3 has 16 amino acids. V lost 0 bases and J lost 2, with 13 bases in between. The CDR3 DNA reads as TGCGCCAGCAGCTTGGGACAGGACGTCTTCACAGATACGCAGTATTTT. Amino acid sequence: CASSLGQDVFTDTQYF.

This clonotype was recorded at least ten times. This chain uses TRBV7-8 with TRBJ1-2; perhaps TRBD1 as D (6 bases). Germline CDR1 and CDR2: SGHVS and FQNEAQ. This CDR3 spans 14 amino acids. V was cut by 5 bases and J by 8 bases, with 18 bases left in between. The CDR3 is CASSPRQGSRGYTF. The CDR3 bases are TGTGCCAGCAGCCCACGCCAGGGGAGTCGGGGCTACACCTTC.

This clonotype was picked up many times. The V call is TRBV3-1, the J call TRBJ2-5; the D is unclear. V lost 4 bases to trimming and J lost 4 bases, with 10 bases between them. Germline-derived CDR1 and CDR2 are LGHDT and YNNKEL (reference sequence). CDR3 length: 13 residues. Here the CDR3 reads CASSPPSRETQYF. The DNA for the CDR3 is TGTGCCAGCAGCCCCCCATCGAGAGAGACCCAGTACTTC.

This clonotype was seen ten or more times. This chain joins TRBV28 and TRBJ2-1; D is unclear. The CDR3 has 13 residues. V was pared by 3 bases and J by 6 bases, with 9 bases between. Germline CDR1 reads MDHEN; CDR2 reads SYDVKM. In DNA form, the CDR3 reads TGTGCCAGCAGTTTTGGTGCCTTCAATGAGCAGTTCTTC. This encodes CASSFGAFNEQFF.

The sample holds many counts of this clonotype. This chain uses TRBV7-3 with TRBJ2-1; TRBD2 might be the D (6 bases). This CDR3 is built from 17 residues. V lost 0 bases and J lost 0, with 12 bases in between. CDR1 and CDR2 from the germline V gene are SGHTA and FQGTGA. As DNA, the CDR3 is TGTGCCAGCAGCTTAACGTGGACCGGGAGCTCCTACAATGAGCAGTTCTTC. This sequence encodes CASSLTWTGSSYNEQFF.

This clonotype came up many times. J is TRBJ1-2 and V is TRBV5-1, with TRBD1 identical over 9 bases. Germline V gene sequence: CDR1 SGHRS, CDR2 YFSETQ. V gave up 4 bases and J gave up 6 bases; unmatched junction bases: 4. The CDR3 is 13 amino acids. CDR3 sequence: CASSGTGNDGYTF. The CDR3 DNA sequence: TGCGCCAGCAGCGGGACAGGGAATGATGGCTACACCTTC.

This clonotype was detected ten times or more. The genes are TRBV7-9 and TRBJ2-3, with a possible D match to TRBD2 (6 bases). Between the trimmed V and J ends, which lost 4 bases and 3 bases, there was a span of 14 bases. Germline V gene sequence: CDR1 SEHNR, CDR2 FQNEAQ (reference sequence). The CDR3 runs to 15 residues. The CDR3: CASSSVPGRTDTQYF. The CDR3 bases are TGTGCCAGCAGCTCTGTTCCGGGGAGGACAGATACGCAGTATTTT.

At least ten counts were recorded for this clonotype. The CDR3 sequence: CASSEMGISYGYTF. The CDR3 DNA reads as TGCGCCAGCAGTGAGATGGGAATTTCATATGGCTACACCTTC. The V gene is TRBV10-2, the J gene TRBJ1-2; D is unresolved. V lost 2 bases, J lost 5 bases, and 12 bases lay in between. The CDR3 sequence is 14 residues long. The germline V gene has CDR1 WSHSY and CDR2 SAAADI.

This clonotype showed up many times. V usage is TRBV5-1 and J usage is TRBJ2-3; either TRBD1 or TRBD2 may supply D (5 bases each). The length of the CDR3 is 14 residues. The ends were cut back, 4 bases at V and 6 bases at J, with 15 bases in the middle. Germline V lookup: CDR1 SGHRS, CDR2 YFSETQ. The CDR3 DNA reads TGCGCCAGCAGCGTGGGACCTCAAGGGGATACGCAGTATTTT. Residues: CASSVGPQGDTQYF.

This clonotype was observed a few times. V is TRBV5-6 and J is TRBJ2-7; TRBD2 matches 7 bases. The CDR3 consists of 13 residues. With 4 bases clipped from V and 4 bases from J, the junction kept 5 bases outside the gene matches. The germline V gene has CDR1 SGHDT and CDR2 YYEEEE. CDR3 protein: CASSPGLVYEQYF. Written as DNA, the CDR3 is TGTGCCAGCAGCCCCGGACTAGTGTACGAGCAGTACTTC.

The J gene is TRBJ2-2, the V gene TRBV5-1; D ambiguous. CDR3 size: 14 residues. The V end lost 2 bases, the J end lost 5 bases, and 10 bases lay between the germline ends. Germline V gene data show CDR1 as SGHRS and CDR2 as YFSETQ. The CDR3 DNA follows: TGCGCCAGCAGCTTCACAACAGAGACCGGGGAGCTGTTTTTT. This codes for CASSFTTETGELFF.

This clonotype was picked up many times. The CDR3 region has the DNA TGCAGTGCTGGGATACTAGCGGGAGGAATTCAGTACTTC. Translation gives CSAGILAGGIQYF. The V and J genes are TRBV20-1 and TRBJ2-4; 12 bases align to TRBD2. Germline V gene sequence: CDR1 DFQATT, CDR2 SNEGSKA (reference sequence). The J segment lost 10 bases and the V segment lost 5 bases, leaving 6 bases of the junction unmatched. The CDR3 totals 13 residues.

With respect to this clonotype: This could be a read error, since a much larger clone is one nucleotide away. The rearrangement links TRBV20-1 to TRBJ2-6; perhaps TRBD1 as D (5 bases). Germline CDR1 is DFQATT and CDR2 is SNEGSKA (reference sequence). This CDR3 region has 16 residues. The CDR3 here is CSARTQLASGANVLIF. DNA of the CDR3: TGCAGTGCTAGAACCCAATTGGCCTCTGGGGCCAACGTCCTGATTTTC.

The V and J genes are TRBV12-3 or TRBV12-4 and TRBJ1-2; possible D gene TRBD1, 5 bases. The ends were cut back, 7 bases at V and 3 bases at J, with 12 bases in the middle. This CDR3 contains 13 residues. CDR3 region: CASTWGGYYGYTF. CDR3 bases: TGTGCCAGCACTTGGGGGGGATACTATGGCTACACCTTC.

This clonotype showed up just a few times. The CDR3 loop reads CASRSPDTQYF. The CDR3 DNA reads TGCGCCAGTAGATCCCCAGATACGCAGTATTTT. The rearrangement joins TRBV5-1 to TRBJ2-3, with D unclear. Trimming pared 8 bases from V and 4 bases from J, leaving 8 bases between. This CDR3 is 11 amino acids long. Germline assignment: CDR1 SGHRS and CDR2 YFSETQ.

This clonotype was recorded many times. This chain uses TRBV4-1 with TRBJ2-7; D is perhaps TRBD1 (5 bases). Looked up from germline, CDR1 is MGHRA and CDR2 is YSYEKL. The ends were cut back, 4 bases at V and 7 bases at J, with 14 bases in the middle. The CDR3 sequence is 13 residues long. CDR3 sequence reads: CASSPVPQGEQYF. As DNA, the CDR3 is TGCGCCAGCAGCCCTGTCCCCCAGGGTGAGCAGTACTTC.

This clonotype was recorded at least ten times. This chain joins TRBV4-2 and TRBJ2-1; 14 nucleotides agree with TRBD2. Looked up from germline, CDR1 is LGHNA and CDR2 is YNFKEQ. The CDR3 spans 17 residues. Trimming removed 4 bases from V and 6 bases from J; junction bases left unmatched: 8. In DNA form, the CDR3 reads TGTGCCAGCAGCCTAACGGCCGGGACTAGCGGGAGCAATGAGCAGTTCTTC. Protein: CASSLTAGTSGSNEQFF.

This clonotype was seen at least ten times. The gene calls are TRBV4-1 and TRBJ2-3; 12 bases match TRBD2. This CDR3 is built from 16 residues. The germline V gene encodes CDR1 MGHRA and CDR2 YSYEKL. J was trimmed by 2 bases and V by 2 bases; bases with no gene match: 2. CDR3 DNA sequence: TGCGCCAGCAGCCAAACTAGCGGGGGGAACACAGATACGCAGTATTTT. It yields the protein CASSQTSGGNTDTQYF.

The table lists this clonotype with many counts. J is TRBJ2-7 and V is TRBV7-2; TRBD1 matches 8 bases. The CDR3 consists of 14 residues. CDR1 SGHTA and CDR2 FQGNSA come from the germline V gene. V was clipped by 2 bases and J by 7 bases; unmatched bases: 7. CDR3 loop: CASSLYSRGREQYF. CDR3 bases: TGTGCCAGCAGCTTATACTCCAGGGGGCGGGAGCAGTACTTC. Together with reference TRBV7-2 and TRBJ2-7, the CDR3 gives the full variable domain: GAGVSQSPSNKVTEKGKDVELRCDPISGHTALYWYRQSLGQGLEFLIYFQGNSAPDKSGLPSDRFSAERTGGSVSTLTIQRTQQEDSAVYLCASSLYSRGREQYFGPGTRLTVT.

In this sample, this clonotype turned up many times. The chain joins TRBV6-1 to TRBJ2-1; 8 nucleotides align to TRBD1. V lost 8 bases, J lost 4 bases, and 4 bases stayed unmatched. In germline, CDR1 is MNHNS, CDR2 SASEGT. CDR3 length: 13 amino acids. CDR3: CASARGLYNEQFF. The CDR3 DNA sequence: TGTGCCAGCGCCAGGGGGCTTTACAATGAGCAGTTCTTC.

This clonotype was counted at least ten times. The CDR3 loop reads CSARFPGTSSETQYF. DNA for the CDR3: TGCAGTGCTAGATTTCCCGGGACTAGTAGCGAGACCCAGTACTTC. The gene calls are TRBV20-1 and TRBJ2-5, with 8 bases fitting TRBD2. Trimming removed 2 bases from V and 5 bases from J; junction bases left unmatched: 10. The germline V gene has CDR1 DFQATT and CDR2 SNEGSKA (reference sequence). The CDR3 length is 15 residues.

This clonotype was observed at least ten times. This chain uses TRBV7-2 with TRBJ2-7, with 10 nucleotides matching TRBD1. V shed 5 bases, J shed 2 bases, and the junction held 3 bases outside the gene matches. Germline CDR1 SGHTA, CDR2 FQGNSA. The CDR3 is made up of 14 amino acids. The CDR3 coding sequence is TGTGCCAGCAGCGGACAGGGGGAGACCTACGAGCAGTACTTC. Its translation: CASSGQGETYEQYF.

In its sample, this clonotype was seen many times. This chain links TRBV12-3 or TRBV12-4 with TRBJ1-1; 7 bases are shared with TRBD1. This CDR3 region has 15 residues. V was pared by 3 bases and J by 5 bases, with 9 bases of the junction left unmatched. CDR3 region: CASSFTAGGLTEAFF. The CDR3 region has the DNA TGTGCCAGCAGTTTTACGGCAGGGGGGCTTACTGAAGCTTTCTTT.